This is a list of T cell receptor beta chains from one sample in a study of vaccination and CD4 T cells after COVID-19. Antigen specificity for these receptors is unknown. TCRdb reprocessed the PCR reads via MiXCR and lists one record per CDR3 protein. The sample consists of under 20,000 distinct CDR3 sequences, about 39% of them appearing once. Sequenced here: CD4+ T cells from blood, cultured in vitro, sampled before SARS-CoV-2 vaccination. The receptors shown here come from a human donor who had recovered from COVID-19. Both conserved end residues are part of each CDR3. The D gene is left open where the match is weak. A clone size is listed for some rows: how often the clone was seen (once, few, many), or a class if it is expanded.

j_gene,d_gene,abundance,v_gene,CDR3nt,CDR3aa
TRBJ1-6,.,few,TRBV7-9,TGTGCCAGCAGCTTAGTGGGTGCAGTAGATAATTCACCCCTCCACTTT,CASSLVGAVDNSPLHF
TRBJ2-3,TRBD2,few,TRBV7-8,TGTGCCAGCAGCTTAAGTTCACTAGCGGGAGGCGTAACAGATACGCAGTATTTT,CASSLSSLAGGVTDTQYF
TRBJ2-5,.,.,TRBV12-3/TRBV12-4,TGTGCCAGCAGACCAATGGGGAAACCGGAGACCCAGTACTTC,CASRPMGKPETQYF
TRBJ1-6,.,medium-sized,TRBV6-1,TGTGCCAGCAGTGAAGTAGGGGGGGCAGGGAGATCCTATAATTCACCCCTCCACTTT,CASSEVGGAGRSYNSPLHF
TRBJ1-1,.,few,TRBV10-1,TGCGCCAGCAGTACTGGACGGTCCACTGAAGCTTTCTTT,CASSTGRSTEAFF
TRBJ2-1,.,.,TRBV20-1,TGCAGCACATCTTCTGTATCCGGTGGGTACAATGAGCAGTTCTTC,CSTSSVSGGYNEQFF
TRBJ1-1,.,few,TRBV7-2,TGTGCCAGCAGCTCCCCAGGAAACACTGAAGCTTTCTTT,CASSSPGNTEAFF
TRBJ1-1,.,.,TRBV4-2,TGTGCCAGCAGCCAAGACACAGGGAACACTGAAGCTTTCTTT,CASSQDTGNTEAFF
TRBJ1-2,TRBD1,few,TRBV7-8,TGTGCCAGCAGCTCTGGGACAGGGTTTGGCTACACCTTC,CASSSGTGFGYTF
TRBJ1-5,TRBD1,.,TRBV2,TGTGCCAGCAGTTCGGGACAGGGAAATCAGCCCCAGCATTTT,CASSSGQGNQPQHF
TRBJ2-7,TRBD1,few,TRBV2,TGTGCCAGCAGCCGACCGACAGGGCCCTCCTACGAGCAGTACTTC,CASSRPTGPSYEQYF
TRBJ1-2,TRBD1,.,TRBV18,TGTGCCAGCTCACCGTCAGGGGGCAGCGATGGCTACACCTTC,CASSPSGGSDGYTF
TRBJ1-5,.,.,TRBV7-8,TGTGCCAGCAGCTTATATACGTCGGGCAGGGTCCTAGGGCAGCCCCAGCATTTT,CASSLYTSGRVLGQPQHF
TRBJ2-7,TRBD1,few,TRBV19,TGTGCCAGTAGTGCCGGGACAGGGAGGCACGAGCAGTACTTC,CASSAGTGRHEQYF
TRBJ2-7,TRBD1,.,TRBV6-2/TRBV6-3,TGTGCCAGCAGCCCCAACCGACAGGGGACCTACGAGCAGTACTTC,CASSPNRQGTYEQYF
TRBJ2-7,.,.,TRBV24-1,TGTGCCACCAGTGATTTCCCGGGTTCCCCAGTAGAGGAGCAGTACTTC,CATSDFPGSPVEEQYF
TRBJ1-2,.,.,TRBV20-1,TGCAGTGCATCCACCGGGGAGCTGGGCTACACCTTC,CSASTGELGYTF
TRBJ2-5,.,large,TRBV20-1,TGCAGTGCTAGACCTCTAGCGGAGACCCAGTACTTC,CSARPLAETQYF
TRBJ1-2,.,.,TRBV28,TGTGCCAGCAGACTCCCCTTGGGCGACTCCGGCTACACCTTC,CASRLPLGDSGYTF
TRBJ1-2,TRBD1,few,TRBV5-4,TGTGCCAGCAGCTCCGACAGGGTGAGCTATGGCTACACCTTC,CASSSDRVSYGYTF
TRBJ2-5,TRBD2,once,TRBV3-1,TGTGCCAGCAGCCAGCGGGGGCAAGAGACCCAGTACTTC,CASSQRGQETQYF
TRBJ1-5,.,few,TRBV6-2/TRBV6-3,TGTGCCAGCAGTCAAGGCGGTCAGCCCCAGCATTTT,CASSQGGQPQHF
TRBJ2-3,.,.,TRBV12-3/TRBV12-4,TGTGCCAGCAGTTCATTGACAGGCGATACGCAGTATTTT,CASSSLTGDTQYF
TRBJ2-7,.,few,TRBV6-2/TRBV6-3,TGTGCCAGCAGTCTAGACCGCTACCACTCCTACGAGCAGTACTTC,CASSLDRYHSYEQYF
TRBJ1-5,.,few,TRBV20-1,TGCAGTGCTAGTAGGCCGAGCAATCAGCCCCAGCATTTT,CSASRPSNQPQHF
TRBJ2-7,.,few,TRBV19,TGTGCCAGTAGTATAGGCGGGACAGTCAGATACGAGCAGTACTTC,CASSIGGTVRYEQYF
TRBJ2-1,TRBD2,.,TRBV19,TGTGCCAGTAGGGGACTAGCGGGAGGACAGCCCTCCTACAATGAGCAGTTCTTC,CASRGLAGGQPSYNEQFF
TRBJ1-2,.,.,TRBV20-1,TGCAGTGCGTATAGCATCTATGGCTACACCTTC,CSAYSIYGYTF
TRBJ2-5,TRBD2,.,TRBV12-3/TRBV12-4,TGTGCCAGCAGTCTGGGTGAGAGAGTTGCGGGAGGAAGGGAGACCCAGTACTTC,CASSLGERVAGGRETQYF
TRBJ2-1,TRBD2,.,TRBV11-3,TGTGCCAGCAGCTTAAGCGGGAACTCCTACAATGAGCAGTTCTTC,CASSLSGNSYNEQFF
TRBJ1-2,.,few,TRBV7-6,TGTGCCAGCAGCGACCCGGGTATGTTGGGCTGCTATGGCTACACCTTC,CASSDPGMLGCYGYTF
TRBJ1-2,.,.,TRBV20-1,TGCAGTGCTAGATCCGGGACCGGTGTCTATGGCTACACCTTC,CSARSGTGVYGYTF
TRBJ2-3,TRBD2,.,TRBV2,TGTGCCAGCAGCACCGATAGCGGGTCCCGCGATACGCAGTATTTT,CASSTDSGSRDTQYF
TRBJ1-5,.,.,TRBV28,TGTGCCAGCAAGCCATCGAATCAGCCCCAGCATTTT,CASKPSNQPQHF
TRBJ1-1,.,few,TRBV27,TGTGCCAGCAGTGACCGGAGGGGAGGTGAAGCTTTCTTT,CASSDRRGGEAFF
TRBJ1-2,TRBD1,.,TRBV2,TGTGCCAGCGTAGGGGACAGGGGTCTTTATGGCTACACCTTC,CASVGDRGLYGYTF
TRBJ1-1,TRBD1,.,TRBV20-1,TGCAGTATACAGGGGAGGAACACTGAAGCTTTCTTT,CSIQGRNTEAFF
TRBJ2-1,.,.,TRBV7-9,TGTGCCAGCAGCTTTTTGGACGCCAACAATGAGCAGTTCTTC,CASSFLDANNEQFF
TRBJ1-1,.,.,TRBV20-1,TGCAGTGCTAGACCTCGAACAGGTACCAACACTGAAGCTTTCTTT,CSARPRTGTNTEAFF
TRBJ1-4,.,.,TRBV20-1,TGCAGTGCTAGGTCGTTACAGTCTAATGAAAAACTGTTTTTT,CSARSLQSNEKLFF
TRBJ2-1,.,.,TRBV6-5,TGTGCCAGCAGTTACTCCATCGAAGGGCGGGAGCAGTTCTTC,CASSYSIEGREQFF
TRBJ2-7,TRBD2,.,TRBV11-3,TGTGCCAGCAGCCCTGGACTAGCGGGTTCCCCCGGGGAGCAGTACTTC,CASSPGLAGSPGEQYF
TRBJ2-4,TRBD2,.,TRBV28,TGTGCCTCCCGCGCTGGGCTAGCGGGAGGAAACATTCAGTACTTC,CASRAGLAGGNIQYF
TRBJ1-1,.,.,TRBV11-2,TGTGCCAGCAGCGCCAAGGGTTGGTTGAACACTGAAGCTTTCTTT,CASSAKGWLNTEAFF
TRBJ1-2,TRBD1,few,TRBV7-3,TGTGCCAGCAGCTTGAGCAGGGGGGATGGCTACACCTTC,CASSLSRGDGYTF
TRBJ2-3,TRBD1,.,TRBV19,TGTGCCAGTAGTGGTGGACAGGGGGGCCACCCTAGCACAGATACGCAGTATTTT,CASSGGQGGHPSTDTQYF
TRBJ1-3,.,.,TRBV6-2/TRBV6-3,TGTGCCAGCACCTCCACAGGGATCGGAAACACCATATATTTT,CASTSTGIGNTIYF
TRBJ2-3,TRBD2,once,TRBV20-1,TGCAGTGCTAATTGGTCTGGCGGGGGGCCCACAGATACGCAGTATTTT,CSANWSGGGPTDTQYF